Each of the 10 T cell receptor beta chains below was sequenced from the same sample in a study of cytomegalovirus exposure and HLA in healthy donors. Data came from immunoSEQ multiplex PCR; TCRdb stores just in-frame clones and leaves some out. This table has around 150,000 clones, roughly 80% appearing once. What was sequenced was PBMCs. All receptors come from a man younger than 45 in good health and CMV-seropositive.

The DNA for the CDR3 is TGCGCCAGCAGCCTTGGAGGGAATCGAGGCACCGGGGAGCTGTTTTTT. It is translated as CASSLGGNRGTGELFF. The chain couples TRBV5-1 to TRBJ2-2; the D gene is possibly TRBD2 (6 bases). The CDR3 is 16 residues long. The germline V gene encodes CDR1 SGHRS and CDR2 YFSETQ. Between the trimmed V and J ends, which lost 4 bases and 4 bases, there was a span of 17 bases.

The chain couples TRBV7-3 to TRBJ2-3; D perhaps matches TRBD2 (5 bases). Germline values: CDR1 SGHTA, CDR2 FQGTGA. Trimming shortened V by 6 bases and J by 0 bases, and 16 bases separated the two germline ends. CDR3 length: 16 residues. The CDR3 nucleotides read TGTGCCAGCAGTCAAAATGGGAGAGGGAGCACAGATACGCAGTATTTT. This translates into CASSQNGRGSTDTQYF.

This clone has only one observation. The chain combines TRBV4-1 with TRBJ1-2, with no clear D. The germline V and J ends were trimmed by 4 bases and 6 bases, with 12 bases remaining between them. Germline V CDR1 and CDR2: MGHRA, YSYEKL. The CDR3 covers 13 residues. This CDR3 is CASSPGLGDGYTF. The CDR3 DNA sequence: TGCGCCAGCAGCCCCGGTCTCGGGGATGGCTACACCTTC.

V gene TRBV7-2 combines with J gene TRBJ2-2, with 9 bases that match TRBD2. This CDR3 region has 18 residues. V trimming: 1 base; J trimming: 4 bases; junction bases outside the gene matches: 10. Germline V gene data show CDR1 as SGHTA and CDR2 as FQGNSA. As DNA, the CDR3 is TGTGCCAGCAGCTTAGGCGCGCGGGGGGGCCGGTTCACCGGGGAGCTGTTTTTT. The encoded protein is CASSLGARGGRFTGELFF.

This chain links TRBV2 with TRBJ2-3, with TRBD2 matching over 11 bases. After removal of 1 base from V and 4 bases from J, the junction contained 4 bases not matched to a gene. The germline V gene encodes CDR1 SNHLY and CDR2 FYNNEI. The CDR3 runs 16 residues. The CDR3 DNA is TGTGCCAGCAGTGAAGGGGTAGCGGGGGGGGCAGATACGCAGTATTTT. Protein sequence: CASSEGVAGGADTQYF.

The chain is built from TRBV5-1 and TRBJ2-3, with a weak D call TRBD2 (6 bases). The germline V and J ends were trimmed by 4 bases and 5 bases, with 20 bases remaining between them. Germline CDR1 SGHRS, CDR2 YFSETQ. This CDR3 has 16 residues. The CDR3: CASSPGWGVLVDTQYF. CDR3 coding DNA: TGCGCCAGCAGCCCCGGTTGGGGGGTCCTCGTAGATACGCAGTATTTT.

The chain combines TRBV9 with TRBJ2-5, with 14 bases identical to TRBD2. The germline V gene encodes CDR1 SGDLS and CDR2 YYNGEE. J was trimmed by 1 base and V by 4 bases; bases with no gene match: 3. This CDR3 contains 16 residues. The CDR3 bases are TGTGCCAGCAGCATGGGGACTAGCGGGGGCCAAGAGACCCAGTACTTC. This translates into CASSMGTSGGQETQYF.

The genes are TRBV6-1 and TRBJ2-7, with TRBD1 matching 9 bases. The ends lost 5 bases at V and 0 bases at J; junction bases unmatched: 2. The V gene's germline CDR1 is MNHNS and CDR2 SASEGT. The CDR3 is made up of 14 amino acids. For the CDR3, the DNA is TGTGCCAGCAGTACGACAGGGGGCTCCTACGAGCAGTACTTC. It codes for CASSTTGGSYEQYF.

The V call is TRBV6-5, the J call TRBJ2-1; the D gene is possibly TRBD1 (7 bases). Per germline, CDR1 MNHEY and CDR2 SVGAGI. Trimming left V 0 bases short and J 7 bases short, with 16 bases between. CDR3 length equals 16 residues. CDR3 sequence (DNA): TGTGCCAGCAGTTACTCAGGGCAGGGGGGCCGGAATGAGCAGTTCTTC. Translation gives CASSYSGQGGRNEQFF.

The table lists this clone with a count of one. The chain combines TRBV9 with TRBJ2-1; 9 positions match TRBD1. The CDR3 is 15 amino acids. Looked up from germline, CDR1 is SGDLS and CDR2 is YYNGEE. Trimming at V came to 0 bases and at J to 10 bases, leaving 8 bases not matched to a gene. The CDR3 region is CASSVGDRVPMEQFF. DNA for the CDR3: TGTGCCAGCAGCGTAGGGGACAGGGTCCCCATGGAGCAGTTCTTC.